This T cell receptor beta chain derives from a study of PD-L1 blockade in urothelial cancer. Looking at the study overall: The researchers analyzed blood 3 weeks (second dose) and 6 weeks after treatment start. The median number of T cells present in blood samples was some 140,000.

The sample's time point: peripheral blood 6 weeks after treatment start. Urothelial carcinoma affected the patients, and it was locally advanced or metastatic. The germline V gene encodes CDR1 SEHNR and CDR2 FQNEAQ (reference sequence). The length of the CDR3 is 17 residues. V was clipped by 5 bases and J by 4 bases; unmatched bases: 11. TCRdb's copy holds only in-frame clones and misses some; the assay was immunoSEQ multiplex PCR. Of 66,000 or so clones in the sample, about nine tenths were seen once. The TCR comes from a man aged 55-75 years with urothelial cancer. This specimen consisted of PBMCs, obtained around atezolizumab (anti-PD-L1) treatment. The chain recombines TRBV7-9 with TRBJ2-1, with TRBD2 matching 10 bases. CDR3 DNA sequence: TGTGCCAGCAGCCCTGGCCCGACTAGCGGGTATTACAATGAGCAGTTCTTC. Protein: CASSPGPTSGYYNEQFF.